Listed below are T cell receptor beta chains from one sample, sequenced in a study of radiotherapy plus CTLA-4 blockade in lung cancer. Clones were read by immunoSEQ multiplex PCR, and TCRdb kept only the in-frame ones, dropping some. Of tens of thousands of clones detected, 76% appear once; the ten largest clones hold about 17%. Sequenced material: peripheral blood, taken from a patient treated with radiotherapy plus ipilimumab. The receptors come from a human donor with non-small cell lung cancer whose response to radiotherapy plus ipilimumab could not be evaluated. Some clones in this sample may be carry-over from other donors' samples. Both conserved end residues are part of each CDR3. The D gene is left open where the match is weak. Some rows mark clone size as missing; the rest say once, few, many or name a class of expanded clone.

v_gene	d_gene	abundance	j_gene	CDR3aa	CDR3nt
TRBV6-5	NA	once	TRBJ2-5	CASSYPGSETQYF	TGTGCCAGCAGTTACCCAGGGTCGGAGACCCAGTACTTC
TRBV11-3	TRBD2	NA	TRBJ2-3	CASSPGGAQSTDTQYF	TGTGCCAGCAGCCCGGGGGGGGCACAGAGCACAGATACGCAGTATTTT
TRBV6-5	NA	NA	TRBJ1-3	CASSFGGSGNTIYF	TGTGCCAGCAGTTTCGGGGGGTCTGGAAACACCATATATTTT
TRBV27	TRBD1	NA	TRBJ1-3	CASSTRQGRAYTIYF	TGTGCCAGCAGTACCCGACAGGGTAGGGCATACACCATATATTTT
TRBV15	TRBD1	NA	TRBJ2-1	CATSTRDRSSYNEQFF	TGTGCCACCAGCACAAGGGACAGGAGCTCCTACAATGAGCAGTTCTTC
TRBV2	NA	NA	TRBJ1-1	CASSEQGNTEAFF	TGTGCCAGCAGTGAGCAGGGAAACACTGAAGCTTTCTTT
TRBV30	NA	NA	TRBJ1-1	CAWTYREANTEAFF	TGTGCCTGGACCTACAGGGAAGCGAACACTGAAGCTTTCTTT
TRBV10-3	TRBD1	NA	TRBJ1-1	CAISELAGGTEAFF	TGTGCCATCAGTGAGCTAGCAGGGGGGACTGAAGCTTTCTTT
TRBV5-4	TRBD1	NA	TRBJ1-1	CASSPGPQGGGNTEAFF	TGTGCCAGCAGCCCTGGGCCCCAGGGGGGAGGGAACACTGAAGCTTTCTTT
TRBV28	TRBD1	NA	TRBJ1-1	CASTEGAWAFF	TGTGCCAGCACCGAGGGGGCGTGGGCTTTCTTT
TRBV5-1	NA	NA	TRBJ1-1	CASSLVGGGTEAFF	TGCGCCAGCAGCTTGGTTGGGGGAGGCACTGAAGCTTTCTTT
TRBV27	NA	NA	TRBJ2-7	CASSLSPLGSYEQYF	TGTGCCAGCAGTTTATCCCCCCTCGGGTCCTACGAGCAGTACTTC
TRBV5-1	NA	NA	TRBJ2-1	CASSLGRGNGQFF	TGCGCCAGCAGCCTGGGACGGGGGAATGGGCAGTTCTTC
TRBV19	NA	NA	TRBJ1-2	CASSILSYGYTF	TGTGCCAGTAGTATTCTTTCCTATGGCTACACCTTC
TRBV7-3	TRBD2	NA	TRBJ2-2	CASSLTGTSGTGELFF	TGTGCCAGCAGCCTAACCGGGACTAGCGGAACCGGGGAGCTGTTTTTT
TRBV5-1	TRBD2	NA	TRBJ2-3	CASSLAPTSGGADTQYF	TGCGCCAGCAGCTTGGCCCCGACTAGCGGGGGGGCAGATACGCAGTATTTT
TRBV5-5	TRBD1	NA	TRBJ1-4	CASSSGGSNEKLFF	TGTGCCAGCAGCTCAGGGGGTTCTAATGAAAAACTGTTTTTT
TRBV19	TRBD1	NA	TRBJ1-6	CASSHDRGDSPLHF	TGTGCCAGTAGTCATGACAGGGGAGATTCACCCCTCCACTTT
TRBV28	TRBD1	NA	TRBJ1-5	CASSPTGVVSNQPQHF	TGTGCCAGCAGTCCGACAGGGGTCGTGAGCAATCAGCCCCAGCATTTT
TRBV28	TRBD2	NA	TRBJ2-1	CASSYGLAGGNNEQFF	TGTGCCAGCAGTTACGGACTAGCGGGGGGAAACAATGAGCAGTTCTTC
TRBV28	NA	NA	TRBJ2-3	CASSPRGSGTRTDTQYF	TGTGCCAGCAGTCCCCGGGGTTCTGGGACAAGGACAGATACGCAGTATTTT
TRBV6-5	NA	NA	TRBJ1-3	CASSYGGTGNTIYF	TGTGCCAGCAGTTACGGGGGGACGGGGAACACCATATATTTT
TRBV7-5	NA	NA	TRBJ2-2	CARRRLSRGVKNTGELFF	TGTGCCAGAAGGCGACTAAGTCGGGGGGTCAAGAACACCGGGGAGCTGTTTTTT
TRBV5-5	TRBD1	NA	TRBJ1-2	CASRPTGGGGYTF	TGTGCCAGCAGACCGACAGGGGGTGGGGGCTACACCTTC
TRBV5-4	NA	few	TRBJ2-6	CASSLAQNGANVLTF	TGTGCCAGCAGCTTGGCTCAGAATGGGGCCAACGTCCTGACTTTC
TRBV7-2	NA	NA	TRBJ2-7	CASSLVWQASYEQYF	TGTGCCAGCAGCTTAGTTTGGCAGGCCTCCTACGAGCAGTACTTC
TRBV5-1	TRBD1	NA	TRBJ1-1	CASSLEPTGGNTEAFF	TGCGCCAGCAGCTTGGAACCCACAGGGGGGAACACTGAAGCTTTCTTT
TRBV2	TRBD1	NA	TRBJ1-5	CASSDRTGGSGQPQHF	TGTGCCAGCAGTGACCGGACAGGGGGTTCCGGGCAGCCCCAGCATTTT
TRBV5-1	NA	once	TRBJ2-1	CASSLGEKQQFF	TGCGCCAGCAGCTTGGGGGAGAAACAGCAGTTCTTC
TRBV29-1	NA	NA	TRBJ1-1	CSAPGQLNTEAFF	TGCAGCGCGCCGGGACAACTGAACACTGAAGCTTTCTTT
TRBV9	TRBD1	NA	TRBJ2-4	CASSSVGTGKNIQYF	TGTGCCAGCAGCTCTGTAGGGACAGGGAAGAACATTCAGTACTTC
TRBV25-1	TRBD1	NA	TRBJ2-7	CASSPGGWYEQYF	TGTGCCAGCAGTCCAGGGGGTTGGTACGAGCAGTACTTC
TRBV28	TRBD1	NA	TRBJ2-6	CASIKQRGRGANVLTF	TGTGCCAGCATCAAACAGAGGGGGCGGGGGGCCAACGTCCTGACTTTC
TRBV5-1	NA	few	TRBJ1-2	CASSLGSRLF	TGCGCCAGCAGCTTGGGCAGCAGGCTATTC
TRBV5-1	TRBD1	NA	TRBJ1-3	CASSLRPGSDRAPGNTIYF	TGCGCCAGCAGCTTGAGACCTGGTTCGGACAGGGCACCGGGAAACACCATATATTTT
TRBV7-6	NA	NA	TRBJ2-7	CASSRDISYEQYF	TGTGCCAGCTCCCGGGACATTTCCTACGAGCAGTACTTC
TRBV10-3	TRBD1	NA	TRBJ2-5	CASSAGQGQETQYF	TGTGCCTCGAGCGCTGGACAGGGACAAGAGACCCAGTACTTC
TRBV27	TRBD1	once	TRBJ1-1	CASRATGGFTEAFF	TGTGCCAGCAGGGCGACAGGGGGCTTTACTGAAGCTTTCTTT
TRBV19	NA	NA	TRBJ1-6	CASSPTGYNSPLHF	TGTGCCAGTAGCCCTACAGGATATAATTCACCCCTCCACTTT
TRBV2	TRBD2	NA	TRBJ2-5	CASSGLADNQETQYF	TGTGCCAGCAGTGGACTAGCAGACAACCAAGAGACCCAGTACTTC
TRBV19	TRBD1	NA	TRBJ1-6	CASSTQRIGGSENSPLHF	TGTGCCAGTAGTACCCAGCGAATAGGGGGCTCGGAGAATTCACCCCTCCACTTT
TRBV5-6	TRBD1	NA	TRBJ2-3	CASSSLGTASTDTQYF	TGTGCCAGCAGCTCGCTCGGGACAGCTAGCACAGATACGCAGTATTTT
TRBV5-4	NA	NA	TRBJ2-4	CASSPKQGTKNIQYF	TGTGCCAGCAGCCCAAAACAGGGAACCAAAAACATTCAGTACTTC
TRBV5-1	NA	NA	TRBJ1-4	CASRQGGVNEKLFF	TGCGCCAGCAGGCAGGGAGGGGTCAATGAAAAACTGTTTTTT
TRBV5-1	NA	few	TRBJ2-2	CASSGASSNTGELFF	TGCGCCAGCAGCGGGGCAAGCTCGAACACCGGGGAGCTGTTTTTT
TRBV6-1	NA	few	TRBJ1-1	CASSEIFGGKAEAFF	TGTGCCAGCAGTGAAATTTTTGGGGGGAAGGCTGAAGCTTTCTTT
TRBV6-5	TRBD1	NA	TRBJ2-3	CASSRQGARTDTQYF	TGTGCCAGCAGTAGACAGGGGGCAAGGACAGATACGCAGTATTTT
TRBV6-1	TRBD1	NA	TRBJ2-5	CASSGDRGRETQYF	TGTGCCAGCAGTGGGGACAGGGGGCGAGAGACCCAGTACTTC
TRBV9	TRBD1	NA	TRBJ1-2	CASSVQQGADGYTF	TGTGCCAGCAGCGTACAACAGGGGGCGGATGGCTACACCTTC
TRBV2	TRBD1	NA	TRBJ1-4	CASSRTGTGGITNEKLFF	TGTGCCAGCAGCCGAACGGGGACAGGGGGTATTACTAATGAAAAACTGTTTTTT
TRBV15	TRBD2	NA	TRBJ2-3	CATSRVPGLAGIQDTQYF	TGTGCCACCAGCAGAGTCCCGGGACTAGCGGGCATCCAAGATACGCAGTATTTT
TRBV28	TRBD2	NA	TRBJ2-1	CASSLISGLAAEQFF	TGTGCCAGCAGTTTAATCTCCGGACTAGCGGCTGAGCAGTTCTTC
TRBV7-3	NA	NA	TRBJ2-2	CASSLQITGELFF	TGTGCCAGCAGCTTACAAATTACCGGGGAGCTGTTTTTT
TRBV5-1	NA	NA	TRBJ1-2	CASSLDRTYGYTF	TGCGCCAGCAGCTTGGACAGAACCTATGGCTACACCTTC
TRBV29-1	NA	once	TRBJ2-7	CSASGLPYEQYF	TGCAGCGCCTCAGGGTTACCCTACGAGCAGTACTTC
TRBV15	TRBD1	NA	TRBJ1-5	CATSRGQGYYSQPQHF	TGTGCCACCAGCAGGGGACAGGGGTACTATAGTCAGCCCCAGCATTTT
TRBV5-1	NA	NA	TRBJ2-2	CASSLDPERGNTGELFF	TGCGCCAGCAGCTTGGACCCAGAAAGGGGGAATACCGGGGAGCTGTTTTTT